The sequence of this T cell receptor beta chain was determined in a study of T cell changes during pregnancy in multiple sclerosis. The method was immunoSEQ multiplex PCR; TCRdb's version includes in-frame clones alone and lacks a portion of them. The sample shows some 28,000 clones, approximately 90% of them seen only once. CDR3 length: 16 amino acids. V shed 5 bases, J shed 6 bases, and the junction held 12 bases outside the gene matches. Germline loops: CDR1 MRHNA, CDR2 SNTAGT. The TCR was taken from a female donor in good health, enrolled as a control in a pregnancy study. The J gene is TRBJ2-1, the V gene TRBV6-4; 8 nucleotides line up with TRBD2. The specimen comprised CD4+ T cells from peripheral blood mononuclear cells, sampled in the first trimester of pregnancy. The CDR3 loop reads CASSPLAGGPFNEQFF. CDR3 in DNA: TGTGCCAGCAGTCCTTTGGCGGGGGGCCCTTTCAATGAGCAGTTCTTC.